These 24 T cell receptor beta chains originate from one sample sequenced in a study of blood T cell repertoires in COVID-19. Libraries were prepared by immunoSEQ multiplex PCR; TCRdb keeps only in-frame clonotypes and omits some of them. There are 35,000 to 40,000 clones in the sample; over 75% occur only once, and 35% to 45% lies in the top ten. The specimen sequenced was peripheral blood. The receptors originated from a man at least 80 years old with active or convalescent COVID-19.

The chain employs TRBV28 and TRBJ2-7; D gene unclear. The germline gives CDR1 MDHEN, CDR2 SYDVKM. This CDR3 contains 11 residues. In DNA, the CDR3 is TGTCCAAGGCACAGCTCCTACGAGCAGTACTTC. The encoded protein is CPRHSSYEQYF.

The chain combines TRBV6-5 with TRBJ2-3; D is perhaps TRBD2 (5 bases). The CDR3 length is 15 residues. Germline CDR1 is MNHEY and CDR2 is SVGAGI. Trimming took off 8 bases at V and 2 bases at J, with 17 bases between the two ends. The CDR3 sequence is CASRDDEAPTDTQYF. Written as DNA, the CDR3 is TGTGCCAGCCGGGATGATGAGGCCCCCACAGATACGCAGTATTTT.

The DNA of the CDR3 is TGTGCCAGCAGCTTAATGGGGGGAGGTGACACTGAAGCTTTCTTT. Protein product: CASSLMGGGDTEAFF. This chain joins TRBV7-3 and TRBJ1-1; tentative D call: TRBD1 (5 bases). This CDR3 contains 15 residues. The V gene's germline CDR1 is SGHTA and CDR2 FQGTGA. The V gene lost 1 base and the J gene lost 3 bases, with 12 bases spanning the gap.

V and J are TRBV11-2 and TRBJ2-3; D might be TRBD2 (7 bases). The germline V gene encodes CDR1 SGHAT and CDR2 FQNNGV. Trimming left V 2 bases short and J 4 bases short, with 13 bases between. The CDR3 length is 15 residues. The CDR3 bases are TGTGCCAGCAGCTTATTGGGGGGGCCCGCAGATACGCAGTATTTT. Translated, it gives CASSLLGGPADTQYF.

The chain links TRBV11-1 to TRBJ2-7, with D perhaps TRBD2 (5 bases). CDR3 length: 13 residues. Germline CDR1 is SGHAT and CDR2 is FQDESV (reference sequence). V lost 5 bases and J 3 bases, leaving 11 bases between the germline ends. The CDR3 DNA reads as TGTGCCAGCAGCCCCGGACTGAACTACGAGCAGTACTTC. It is translated as CASSPGLNYEQYF.

The rearrangement uses TRBV11-2 and TRBJ2-7; no definite D call. The V end was cut by 5 bases, the J end by 5 bases, with 13 bases between. Germline V CDR1 and CDR2: SGHAT, FQNNGV. The CDR3 sequence is 13 residues long. DNA of the CDR3: TGTGCCAGCAGCCCCCCCTCGCGCCACGAGCAGTACTTC. It codes for CASSPPSRHEQYF.

V usage is TRBV9 and J usage is TRBJ2-5, with TRBD2 matching over 12 bases. The germline V gene encodes CDR1 SGDLS and CDR2 YYNGEE. Trimming removed 3 bases from V and 2 bases from J; junction bases left unmatched: 11. This CDR3 contains 18 residues. In DNA form, the CDR3 reads TGTGCCAGCAGCGCCTCCCTAGCGGGAGGGCCCGGGCAAGAGACCCAGTACTTC. Encoded protein: CASSASLAGGPGQETQYF.

This clone was found a few times. The J gene is TRBJ1-6, the V gene TRBV30; the D is unclear. Trimming shortened V by 4 bases and J by 2 bases, and 12 bases separated the two germline ends. Germline V gene sequence: CDR1 GTSNPN, CDR2 SVGIG (reference sequence). CDR3 length: 15 amino acids. Here the CDR3 DNA reads TGTGCCTGGAATAGAGTTCGGGCCTATAATTCACCCCTCCACTTT. It yields the protein CAWNRVRAYNSPLHF.

In this sample, this clone turned up many times. This sequence joins TRBV11-2 and TRBJ2-7; maybe TRBD1 (5 bases). This CDR3 is 12 amino acids long. V shed 4 bases and J shed 6 bases, with 10 bases lying between them. Germline-derived CDR1 and CDR2 are SGHAT and FQNNGV. This chain's CDR3 is CASSSQGREQYF. In DNA, the CDR3 is TGTGCCAGCAGCTCGCAGGGTCGCGAGCAGTACTTC. The complete variable domain, with remaining parts taken from reference TRBV11-2 and TRBJ2-7, reads EAGVAQSPRYKIIEKRQSVAFWCNPISGHATLYWYQQILGQGPKLLIQFQNNGVVDDSQLPKDRFSAERLKGVDSTLKIQPAKLEDSAVYLCASSSQGREQYFGPGTRLTVT.

J is TRBJ1-1 and V is TRBV9, with 10 bases matching TRBD1. CDR3 length equals 14 residues. Per the germline V gene, CDR1 is SGDLS and CDR2 is YYNGEE. J was trimmed by 5 bases and V by 5 bases; bases with no gene match: 6. The CDR3 loop is CASSAGTGDTEAFF. Written as DNA, the CDR3 is TGTGCCAGCAGTGCCGGGACAGGGGATACTGAAGCTTTCTTT. Looking up the rest from reference TRBV9 and TRBJ1-1 gives the full variable domain: DSGVTQTPKHLITATGQRVTLRCSPRSGDLSVYWYQQSLDQGLQFLIQYYNGEERAKGNILERFSAQQFPDLHSELNLSSLELGDSALYFCASSAGTGDTEAFFGQGTRLTVV.

The V gene is TRBV5-1, the J gene TRBJ2-7; weak D call: TRBD1 (5 bases). Germline assignment: CDR1 SGHRS and CDR2 YFSETQ. This CDR3 comprises 14 residues. V was trimmed by 5 bases and J by 4 bases, leaving 16 bases between them. The CDR3 DNA reads TGCGCCAGCAGGGACCCCAAGGGGATTTACGAGCAGTACTTC. Protein: CASRDPKGIYEQYF.

The chain's CDR3 is CATTSGNSNQPQHF. Written as DNA, the CDR3 is TGTGCCACGACGTCGGGTAATAGCAATCAGCCCCAGCATTTT. This chain uses TRBV28 with TRBJ1-5; D not resolved. The CDR3 runs to 14 residues. With 10 bases removed from V and 0 bases from J, the gap between germline ends came to 13 bases. CDR1 and CDR2 (germline): MDHEN, SYDVKM.

The chain uses TRBV7-9 and TRBJ2-1; TRBD2 matches at 7 bases. V dropped 5 bases and J dropped 4; count of bases not matched to a gene: 8. The germline gives CDR1 SEHNR, CDR2 FQNEAQ (reference sequence). There are 15 residues in the CDR3. CDR3 amino acids: CASSPGTMEYNEQFF. CDR3 sequence (DNA): TGTGCCAGCAGCCCCGGGACTATGGAGTACAATGAGCAGTTCTTC.

The CDR3 loop is CASSSGGTGTGNTIYF. In DNA, the CDR3 is TGCGCCAGCAGCTCCGGAGGGACAGGGACTGGAAACACCATATATTTT. The chain links TRBV5-1 to TRBJ1-3, with 9 bases aligning to TRBD1. The CDR3 has 16 residues. V was clipped by 3 bases and J by 2 bases; unmatched bases: 6. The germline CDR1 and CDR2 sequences are SGHRS and YFSETQ.

The genes are TRBV27 and TRBJ2-7; D may be TRBD2 (5 bases). The CDR3 consists of 13 residues. Germline V lookup: CDR1 MNHEY, CDR2 SMNVEV (reference sequence). V lost 2 bases and J lost 5, with 10 bases in between. The CDR3, as DNA: TGTGCCAGCAGTTTAACTAGAAGCCACGAGCAGTACTTC. It encodes CASSLTRSHEQYF.

V is TRBV23-1 and J is TRBJ2-7, with D tentatively TRBD1 (5 bases). TRBV23-1 is an ORF, and what it does is uncertain. V lost 5 bases, J lost 2 bases, and 13 bases lay in between. The CDR3 has 14 amino acids. The CDR3 loop is CASSWSWTTYEQYF. The CDR3 region has the DNA TGCGCCAGCAGTTGGTCCTGGACAACCTACGAGCAGTACTTC.

This clone was counted a few times. V gene TRBV19 combines with J gene TRBJ2-7; maybe TRBD1 (6 bases). The germline V and J ends were trimmed by 3 bases and 0 bases, with 12 bases remaining between them. Germline CDR1 and CDR2: LNHDA and SQIVND (reference sequence). The length of the CDR3 is 15 residues. DNA of the CDR3: TGTGCCAGTAGTATGGGGACAAAAGGCTCCTACGAGCAGTACTTC. It is translated as CASSMGTKGSYEQYF.

The chain couples TRBV9 to TRBJ1-4; no clear D gene. CDR3 size: 13 residues. Germline lookup yields CDR1 SGDLS and CDR2 YYNGEE. V lost 4 bases, J lost 1 base, and 5 bases lay in between. The CDR3 DNA reads TGTGCCAGCAGCCGAGGAACTAATGAAAAACTGTTTTTT. Translation: CASSRGTNEKLFF. The full variable domain, rest sourced from reference TRBV9 and TRBJ1-4, is DSGVTQTPKHLITATGQRVTLRCSPRSGDLSVYWYQQSLDQGLQFLIQYYNGEERAKGNILERFSAQQFPDLHSELNLSSLELGDSALYFCASSRGTNEKLFFGSGTQLSVL.

In its sample, this clone was seen once. This chain connects TRBV4-1 to TRBJ2-7; the D is unclear. The CDR3 sequence is 13 residues long. CDR1 and CDR2 from the germline V gene are MGHRA and YSYEKL. Trimming took off 4 bases at V and 5 bases at J, with 12 bases between the two ends. The CDR3 spells CASSPQLNHEQYF. CDR3 nucleotide sequence: TGCGCCAGCAGCCCCCAACTAAACCACGAGCAGTACTTC.

This clone has only a few counts. This chain connects TRBV13 to TRBJ2-7, with TRBD1 as a possible D gene (6 bases). Trimming took off 5 bases at V and 2 bases at J, with 16 bases between the two ends. Germline V CDR1 and CDR2: PRHDT, FYEKMQ (reference sequence). The CDR3 consists of 15 residues. The CDR3: CASSLASWTAYEQYF. The DNA of the CDR3 is TGTGCCAGCAGCCTCGCCTCTTGGACAGCCTACGAGCAGTACTTC.

The gene calls are TRBV18 and TRBJ1-4; no firm D call. The V end was cut by 2 bases, the J end by 16 bases, with 14 bases between. The germline V gene encodes CDR1 KGHSH and CDR2 LQKENI. The CDR3 runs to 12 residues. In nucleotides, the CDR3 is TGTGCCAGCTCACCAGAATCCGGGTCCCGGTTTTTT. Residues: CASSPESGSRFF.

This rearrangement joins TRBV13 to TRBJ2-7, with D perhaps TRBD2 (6 bases). Trimming removed 4 bases from V and 1 base from J, with 11 bases in between. The CDR3 sequence is 14 residues long. The germline V gene has CDR1 PRHDT and CDR2 FYEKMQ (reference sequence). The CDR3 here is CASSSGTPSYEQYF. The CDR3 DNA sequence: TGTGCCAGCAGCTCCGGGACTCCTTCCTACGAGCAGTACTTC.

The chain joins TRBV7-2 to TRBJ1-1, with D unresolved. V lost 1 base and J 5 bases, leaving 11 bases between the germline ends. Germline CDR1 SGHTA, CDR2 FQGNSA. The CDR3 has 14 residues. The CDR3 coding sequence is TGTGCCAGCAGCTTAGAGGTAGGAGGGACTGAAGCTTTCTTT. This encodes CASSLEVGGTEAFF.

The chain has TRBV7-9 and TRBJ2-3; possibly TRBD2 for D (6 bases). Trimming stripped 4 bases from V and 2 bases from J, with 22 bases between. Per germline, CDR1 SEHNR and CDR2 FQNEAQ (reference sequence). CDR3 size: 18 residues. The CDR3: CASSSVKAGTPHTDTQYF. In DNA form, the CDR3 reads TGTGCCAGCAGCTCAGTGAAGGCCGGGACTCCACACACAGATACGCAGTATTTT.